Sequencing of this TCR beta chain was carried out in a study of long-term antiretroviral therapy in people with HIV. J lost 8 bases, V lost 1 base, and 4 bases had no gene match. The V gene's germline CDR1 is SEHNR and CDR2 FQNEAQ (reference sequence). The length of the CDR3 is 14 residues. Points from the study as a whole: Clonal populations expanded prior to ART predominated within the repertoire at all time points.

This clone was detected only once. Its antigen is not known. Assay version v3.0 of immunoSEQ was used, and it was run at survey level. Method: immunoSEQ multiplex PCR; TCRdb's copy keeps in-frame clones and lacks some. Of 9,500 to 15,000 clones in the sample, around 77% are singletons; the top ten hold about 9.9%. Every donor contributed at least one pre-ART and at least two post-ART PBMC samples. The study used samples holding about 1-10 million cryopreserved PBMC before DNA extraction. The sequence was obtained from a woman in her thirties or forties with HIV. The chain recombines TRBV7-9 with TRBJ1-4; 7 nucleotides line up with TRBD1. This specimen consisted of unsorted PBMCs, obtained 0.8 years before starting antiretroviral therapy. CDR3 residues: CASSLGQGLEKLFF. The CDR3 coding sequence is TGTGCCAGCAGCTTAGGACAGGGCCTGGAAAAACTGTTTTTT.